This T cell receptor beta chain was profiled in a study of T-cell memory formation after mild COVID-19 (dated by TCRdb to 2020 to 2023). Background for the entire study: TCR sequence clusters from the two donors were found to be largely donor specific. In two donors, T-cell clones that expanded and contracted after mild COVID-19 were followed by sequencing TCRalpha and TCRbeta repertoires longitudinally. The cohort comprised two young, previously healthy adult volunteers, one female and one male.

Trimming takes 6 bases from V and 7 bases from J, and the germline ends sit 12 bases apart. From its cysteine to its phenylalanine, the CDR3 spans 12 amino acids. Just CDR3 DNA is preserved here, 36 bases in frame from base 1. The germline V gene specifies SNHLY as CDR1 and FYNNEI as CDR2. This clonotype was counted ten times or more. Its binding antigen is unknown. There are no base qualities to consult, and no much larger clone falls within one base. Sequenced using an Illumina NovaSeq 6000. TCRalpha and TCRbeta cDNA libraries were constructed by 5'RACE with constant-segment primers, with sample barcodes and unique molecular identifiers being introduced. Trizol reagent was used to extract RNA from every sample. Library amplification was performed in two PCR steps, and a second sample barcode and Illumina TruSeq adapters were introduced in the second step. The libraries were sequenced on an Illumina NovaSeq using 2 x 150 bp paired-end reads. The authors' analysis ran thus. With migec v1.2.7, reads were demultiplexed and then collapsed into UMI-guided consensus sequences. Using mixcr v2.1.11, UMI consensuses were aligned to TRA and TRB V and J templates and then assembled into clonotypes. Clonotypes were classified as expanded or contracted when called significant by both edgeR and NoisET, with noise models trained on biological replicates. For edgeR calls, the cutoffs were a false discovery rate-adjusted p below 0.01 and a log2 fold-change threshold of 1. As an exploratory analysis of dynamics, PCA with hierarchical clustering was applied to max-normalized trajectories of the 1000 most abundant clonotypes. Separately sequenced CD4+ and CD8+ repertoires were used to assign the CD4 or CD8 phenotype of responding clones. TCRdb trimmed public reads at Q25 via fastp, called clones via MiXCR and kept in-frame beta chains. CDR3 protein sequences are deduplicated, and each keeps its most common genes and DNA. TCRdb's processing, not the authors', yielded these V and J calls. The sample contains a few hundred thousand distinct CDR3 sequences, roughly 21% of them found a single time. The top ten constitute roughly 20% of the sample.

On the study overall, not on this receptor specifically: SARS-CoV-2 specificity of the second-wave clones peaking on day 37 was not confirmed. The study included only a couple of mild cases, and larger cohorts that include severe cases with pre-infection samples were judged to be necessary. Contracting CD4+ clones were found mainly in CM and EM memory subsets, while CD8+ clones were enriched in EMRA. Some responding clones were detected in pre-infection memory, which suggested that pre-existing cross-reactive memory T cells had joined the SARS-CoV-2 response. Clones that contracted from day 15 to 85 showed balanced CD4/CD8 phenotypes, whereas a second wave of clones that expanded from day 15 to 37 leaned towards CD4+.

Ficoll-Paque density gradient centrifugation was the method used to isolate PBMCs. This receptor chain uses TRBV2 and TRBJ1-2; possibly the D gene is TRBD1, per 5 matching bases. This receptor was taken from a man between 18 and 29 years old who had mild COVID-19 (a few samples of this study predate the infection). The sample titles of this study are shuffled in the database, so cell type and time point are left out; the donor was told from shared clones. Input material: PBMCs or a T cell subset sorted from them (not recorded which). The CDR3 reads as follows: CASRGRAVGYTF. The nucleotide sequence reads as follows: TGTGCCAGCAGGGGACGAGCTGTTGGCTACACCTTC. Beyond the CDR3, the reference TRBV2 and TRBJ1-2 genes provide the residues; the full variable domain reads: EPEVTQTPSHQVTQMGQEVILRCVPISNHLYFYWYRQILGQKVEFLVSFYNNEISEKSEIFDDQFSVERPDGSNFTLKIRSTKLEDSAMYFCASRGRAVGYTFGSGTRLTVV.